This TCR beta chain was documented in a study of OX40 agonist ivuxolimab in advanced cancers. Study details: The patients received agonistic anti-OX40 (CD134) antibody ivuxolimab. Hepatocellular carcinoma, melanoma, renal cell or head and neck cancer was diagnosed in the dose-escalation patients.

Study observations and caveats: On average, CD8+ T cells had more expanded clones than CD4+.

Generated by immunoSEQ multiplex PCR, the TCRdb table keeps only in-frame clones and is missing some. There are about 71,000 clones in the sample; roughly 80% occur only once, and about 0.4% lies in the top ten. Trimming removed 3 bases at V and 3 bases at J, with 18 bases between. This CDR3 spans 16 amino acids. CDR1 is SGHTA, CDR2 FQGNSA, per germline. This clone appeared a single time. The antigen is unknown. The J gene is TRBJ2-7, the V gene TRBV7-2; the D gene could be TRBD1 or TRBD2 (5 bases each). The material was CD4+ or CD8+ T cells sorted from blood, obtained in a trial of the OX40 agonist ivuxolimab. The sequence was obtained from an adult with an advanced solid tumor such as melanoma, head and neck, liver or kidney cancer. CDR3 bases: TGTGCCAGCAGCTTGACCACCGGGACCACCAACTACGAGCAGTACTTC. Protein product: CASSLTTGTTNYEQYF.